This TCR beta chain was found in a study of T cell changes during pregnancy in multiple sclerosis. The CDR3 consists of 14 residues. CDR1 is LNHDA and CDR2 is SQIVND in the germline V gene (reference sequence). Deletions cut 3 bases from V and 8 bases from J, with 16 bases between. Generated by immunoSEQ multiplex PCR, the TCRdb table keeps only in-frame clones and is missing some. Of 45,000 to 55,000 clones listed, approximately 92% are singletons. The sequencing used CD4+ T cells from peripheral blood mononuclear cells, collected after pregnancy. The clonotype was recovered from a female donor with multiple sclerosis, enrolled in a pregnancy study. The chain employs TRBV19 and TRBJ1-2; maybe TRBD1 (5 bases). CDR3 nucleotides: TGTGCCAGTAGTATGGGTTCCAGGGAAGGAGGCTACACCTTC. Its protein product is CASSMGSREGGYTF.